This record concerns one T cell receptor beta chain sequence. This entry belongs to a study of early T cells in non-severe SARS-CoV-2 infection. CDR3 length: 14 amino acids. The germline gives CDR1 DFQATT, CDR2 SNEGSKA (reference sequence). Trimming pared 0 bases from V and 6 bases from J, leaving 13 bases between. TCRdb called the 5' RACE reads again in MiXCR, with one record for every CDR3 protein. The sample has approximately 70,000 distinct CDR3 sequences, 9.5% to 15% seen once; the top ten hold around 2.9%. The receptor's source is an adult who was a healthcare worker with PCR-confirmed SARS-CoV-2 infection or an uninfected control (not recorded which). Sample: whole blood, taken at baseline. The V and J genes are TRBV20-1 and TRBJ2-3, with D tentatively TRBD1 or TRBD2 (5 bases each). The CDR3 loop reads CSARDPGPGDTQYF. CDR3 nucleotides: TGCAGTGCTAGAGATCCGGGACCTGGGGATACGCAGTATTTT.